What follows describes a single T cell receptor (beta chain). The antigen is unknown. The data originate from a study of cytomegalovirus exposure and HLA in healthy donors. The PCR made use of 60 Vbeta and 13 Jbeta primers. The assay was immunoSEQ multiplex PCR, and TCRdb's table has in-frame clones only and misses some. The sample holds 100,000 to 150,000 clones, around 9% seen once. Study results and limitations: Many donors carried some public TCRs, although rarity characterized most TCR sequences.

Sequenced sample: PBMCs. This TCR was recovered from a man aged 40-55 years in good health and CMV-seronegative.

The CDR3 loop reads CSVESGIRGEQYF. In DNA, the CDR3 is TGCAGCGTTGAATCAGGGATCCGCGGCGAGCAGTACTTC. The chain couples TRBV29-1 to TRBJ2-7, with D possibly matching TRBD1 (5 bases). In germline, CDR1 is SQVTM, CDR2 ANQGSEA. The CDR3 contains 13 residues. V was pared by 2 bases and J by 6 bases, with 14 bases between.